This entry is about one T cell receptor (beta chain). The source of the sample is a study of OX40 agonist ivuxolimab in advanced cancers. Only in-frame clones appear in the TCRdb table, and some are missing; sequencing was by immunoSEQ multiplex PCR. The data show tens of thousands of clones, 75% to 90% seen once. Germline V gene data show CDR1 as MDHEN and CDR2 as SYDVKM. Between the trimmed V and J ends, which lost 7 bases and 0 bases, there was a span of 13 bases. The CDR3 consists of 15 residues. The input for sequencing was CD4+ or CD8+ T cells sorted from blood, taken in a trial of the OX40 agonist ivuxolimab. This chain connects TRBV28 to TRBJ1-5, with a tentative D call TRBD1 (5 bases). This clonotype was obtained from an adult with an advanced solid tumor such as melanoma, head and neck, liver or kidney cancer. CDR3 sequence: CASTFGGSSNQPQHF. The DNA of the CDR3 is TGTGCCAGCACGTTTGGGGGGTCTAGCAATCAGCCCCAGCATTTT. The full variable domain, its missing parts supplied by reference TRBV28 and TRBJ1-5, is DVKVTQSSRYLVKRTGEKVFLECVQDMDHENMFWYRQDPGLGLRLIYFSYDVKMKEKGDIPEGYSVSREKKERFSLILESASTNQTSMYLCASTFGGSSNQPQHFGDGTRLSIL.